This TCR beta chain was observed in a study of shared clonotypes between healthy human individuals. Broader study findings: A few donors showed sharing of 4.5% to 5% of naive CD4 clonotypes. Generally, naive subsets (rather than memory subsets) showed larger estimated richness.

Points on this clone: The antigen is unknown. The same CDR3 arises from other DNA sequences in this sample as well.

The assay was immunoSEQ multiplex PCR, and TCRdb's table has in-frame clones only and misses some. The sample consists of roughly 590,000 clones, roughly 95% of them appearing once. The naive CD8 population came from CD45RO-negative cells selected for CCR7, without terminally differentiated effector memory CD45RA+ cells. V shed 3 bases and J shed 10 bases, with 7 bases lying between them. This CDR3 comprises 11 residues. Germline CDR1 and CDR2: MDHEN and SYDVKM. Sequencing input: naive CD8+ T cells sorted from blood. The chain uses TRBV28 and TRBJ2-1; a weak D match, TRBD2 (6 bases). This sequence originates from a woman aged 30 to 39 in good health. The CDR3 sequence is CASSFAGEQFF. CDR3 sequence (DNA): TGTGCCAGCAGTTTTGCGGGAGAGCAGTTCTTC.